These 16 T cell receptor beta chains came from one sample sequenced in a study of T-cell reconstitution after alpha-beta-depleted transplantation in children. Molecular barcoding with unique molecular identifiers was used for the TCRbeta library. TCRdb re-called the PCR reads through MiXCR, storing one row per CDR3 protein. The top ten clones hold roughly 14% of a sample with some 550,000 distinct CDR3 sequences, about 21% of them seen once. The sample consisted of PBMCs, mostly from graft donor cells, taken 360 days after TCRalphabeta/CD19-depleted stem cell transplant. The receptors originated from a boy under three years old who had a stem cell transplant for acute myeloid leukemia, so the T cells may come from the graft donor.

This clonotype was seen repeatedly, ten times or more. The chain links TRBV20-1 to TRBJ2-7; 7 bases are shared with TRBD1. CDR1 and CDR2 (germline): DFQATT, SNEGSKA (reference sequence). The V and J ends lost 6 bases and 2 bases, in that order; junction bases with no gene match: 4. The length of the CDR3 is 12 residues. CDR3 DNA sequence: TGCAGTGCGAGGGGGCAGCCCTACGAGCAGTACGTC. It specifies CSARGQPYEQYV.

On this clonotype: This could be a read error, since a much larger clone is one nucleotide away. The chain couples TRBV9 to TRBJ2-7, with TRBD2 matching over 13 bases. The CDR3 loop spans 20 amino acids. V was clipped by 4 bases and J by 2 bases; unmatched bases: 18. The V gene's germline CDR1 is SGDLS and CDR2 YYNGEE. The CDR3, as DNA: TGTGCCAGCAGCTTCCCGATGAGGACTAGCGGGGGACCTTGGCCCTACGAGCAGTACTTC. It codes for CASSFPMRTSGGPWPYEQYF.

This clonotype has just a few counts. CDR3 loop: CSARDRVAGGTYNEQFF. CDR3 nucleotide sequence: TGCAGTGCTAGAGATAGGGTAGCGGGGGGAACGTACAATGAGCAGTTCTTC. The gene calls are TRBV20-1 and TRBJ2-1; 10 positions agree with TRBD2. CDR3 size: 17 residues. With V trimmed by 0 bases and J by 4 bases, 9 bases remained unmatched. Per germline, CDR1 DFQATT and CDR2 SNEGSKA (reference sequence).

The V gene is TRBV20-1, the J gene TRBJ2-7; D not certain. Germline CDR1 reads DFQATT; CDR2 reads SNEGSKA (reference sequence). CDR3 length: 11 amino acids. Trimming stripped 5 bases from V and 0 bases from J, with 5 bases between. In DNA form, the CDR3 reads TGCAGTGCTTTGTACTCCTACGAGCAGTACTTC. It yields the protein CSALYSYEQYF.

V is TRBV6-1 and J is TRBJ2-7; 9 bases map to TRBD1. CDR1 and CDR2 (germline): MNHNS, SASEGT. The CDR3 extends over 15 amino acids. After removal of 6 bases from V and 6 bases from J, the junction contained 12 bases not matched to a gene. DNA of the CDR3: TGTGCCAGCAGCCCCGTCGGACAGGGGCTGGGCGAGCAGTACGTC. It codes for CASSPVGQGLGEQYV.

The sample holds a few counts of this clonotype. The CDR3 bases are TGTGCCAGCACCCACTTGGATCCGGATGGCTACACCTTC. As protein: CASTHLDPDGYTF. The gene calls are TRBV12-3 or TRBV12-4 and TRBJ1-2; no definite D call. The V end was cut by 7 bases, the J end by 6 bases, with 15 bases between. The CDR3 contains 13 residues.

This clonotype was observed a few times. The rearrangement links TRBV5-1 to TRBJ2-1, with a weak D call TRBD2 (6 bases). There are 20 residues in the CDR3. Trimming shortened V by 0 bases and J by 0 bases, and 22 bases separated the two germline ends. Germline V gene sequence: CDR1 SGHRS, CDR2 YFSETQ. CDR3 region: CASSLGPWAGITSSYNEQFF. The DNA of the CDR3 is TGCGCCAGCAGCTTGGGCCCATGGGCGGGGATCACTAGCTCCTACAATGAGCAGTTCTTC.

The sample holds a few counts of this clonotype. V usage is TRBV6-5 and J usage is TRBJ1-2; 10 bases are a match to TRBD1. The CDR3 is 13 residues long. CDR1 is MNHEY and CDR2 is SVGAGI in the germline V gene. With V trimmed by 7 bases and J by 2 bases, 1 base remained unmatched. The CDR3: CASMGQGNYGYTF. The CDR3 coding sequence is TGTGCCAGCATGGGACAGGGGAACTATGGCTACACCTTC.

This clonotype was seen at least ten times. This chain uses TRBV5-1 with TRBJ2-1, with 7 positions matching TRBD2. The CDR3 sequence is 16 residues long. Germline values: CDR1 SGHRS, CDR2 YFSETQ. Trimming took 4 bases from V and 5 from J; bases not matched to a gene: 12. The CDR3 loop is CASSGARASGNNEQFF. CDR3 nucleotide sequence: TGCGCCAGCAGCGGGGCCCGGGCTAGCGGAAACAATGAGCAGTTCTTC.

This clonotype was observed many times. V gene TRBV24-1 combines with J gene TRBJ2-5; 12 bases agree with TRBD2. The CDR3 spans 18 residues. Trimming at V came to 3 bases and at J to 3 bases, leaving 10 bases not matched to a gene. Per the germline V gene, CDR1 is KGHDR and CDR2 is SFDVKD. The CDR3 here is CATSDGLWTSGEKETQYF. CDR3 bases: TGTGCCACCAGTGATGGTCTTTGGACTAGCGGGGAGAAAGAGACCCAGTACTTC.

The chain couples TRBV4-1 to TRBJ2-5; D is tentatively TRBD1 or TRBD2 (5 bases each). Germline values: CDR1 MGHRA, CDR2 YSYEKL. There are 13 residues in the CDR3. Trimming removed 8 bases at V and 4 bases at J, with 14 bases between. The CDR3 nucleotides read TGCGCCAGCGGGACCGGACGGATAGAGACCCAGTACTTC. Protein sequence: CASGTGRIETQYF.

This chain joins TRBV25-1 and TRBJ2-7; no reliable D call. The CDR3 runs 12 residues. CDR1 is MGHDK and CDR2 is SYGVNS in the germline V gene. V gave up 0 bases and J gave up 4 bases, with 4 bases separating them. CDR3 in amino acids: CASSEYPYEQYF. Here the CDR3 DNA reads TGTGCCAGCAGTGAATATCCTTACGAGCAGTACTTC.

This sequence joins TRBV20-1 and TRBJ1-6, with D maybe TRBD1 (6 bases). Deletions cut 3 bases from V and 10 bases from J, with 13 bases between. Germline values: CDR1 DFQATT, CDR2 SNEGSKA (reference sequence). This CDR3 is 13 amino acids long. The chain's CDR3 is CSASDRLGSPLHF. The CDR3 region has the DNA TGCAGTGCTAGTGACAGGCTGGGATCACCCCTCCACTTT.

J is TRBJ2-2 and V is TRBV28, with TRBD1 matching 8 bases. From germline, CDR1 is MDHEN and CDR2 SYDVKM. V dropped 1 base and J dropped 1; count of bases not matched to a gene: 11. This CDR3 region has 19 residues. The CDR3 DNA sequence: TGTGCCAGCAGTTTATTCCGGCCCCGGGACAGGCGGAACACCGGGGAGCTGTTTTTT. Encoded protein: CASSLFRPRDRRNTGELFF. The variable domain in full, with the rest retrieved from reference TRBV28 and TRBJ2-2, is DVKVTQSSRYLVKRTGEKVFLECVQDMDHENMFWYRQDPGLGLRLIYFSYDVKMKEKGDIPEGYSVSREKKERFSLILESASTNQTSMYLCASSLFRPRDRRNTGELFFGEGSRLTVL.

The chain employs TRBV6-5 and TRBJ1-2; perhaps TRBD1 as D (6 bases). In germline, CDR1 is MNHEY, CDR2 SVGAGI. This CDR3 is 14 amino acids long. The V end was cut by 0 bases, the J end by 8 bases, with 13 bases between. The CDR3 region is CASSYSGQGIGYTF. The CDR3 DNA reads TGTGCCAGCAGTTACTCGGGTCAGGGGATCGGCTACACCTTC.

In regard to this clonotype: This may arise from a read error, as a much more abundant clone is one base away. The V call is TRBV6-5, the J call TRBJ2-1; D unclear. This CDR3 region has 11 residues. In germline, CDR1 is MNHEY, CDR2 SVGAGI. V lost 2 bases to trimming and J lost 6 bases, with 2 bases between them. CDR3 nucleotides: TGTGCCAGCAGTTACGCCAATGAGCAGTTCTTC. This gives the protein CASSYANEQFF.